Following are 28 T cell receptor beta chains from one sample sequenced in a study of blood T cells in healthy people across ages. The second PCR ran roughly 7 to 11 cycles with a sample-barcoded 5' primer and J-beta primers. MiXCR, run by TCRdb on the 5' RACE reads, gives a single entry per CDR3 protein. Among roughly 1.4 million distinct CDR3 sequences listed, 59% were seen once. Sequencing was performed on blood. All receptors come from a man younger than 30 in good health.

J is TRBJ1-1 and V is TRBV30; 9 nucleotides agree with TRBD1. The CDR3 extends over 14 amino acids. Germline-derived CDR1 and CDR2 are GTSNPN and SVGIG (reference sequence). Trimming took 4 bases from V and 7 from J; bases not matched to a gene: 10. The CDR3 coding sequence is TGTGCCTGGATCCGCCGGGACAGGGCCTTTGAAGCTTTCTTT. Translation: CAWIRRDRAFEAFF.

The chain has TRBV15 and TRBJ2-1; 12 bases map to TRBD2. The V segment lost 3 bases and the J segment 5 bases; nucleotides outside the gene matches: 5. This CDR3 contains 16 residues. Germline values: CDR1 LNHNV, CDR2 YYDKDF (reference sequence). CDR3 in DNA: TGTGCCACCAGCAGCCGACTAGCGGGAGTCCACAATGAGCAGTTCTTC. Translated: CATSSRLAGVHNEQFF. The full variable domain, its missing parts supplied by reference TRBV15 and TRBJ2-1, is DAMVIQNPRYQVTQFGKPVTLSCSQTLNHNVMYWYQQKSSQAPKLLFHYYDKDFNNEADTPDNFQSRRPNTSFCFLDIRSPGLGDTAMYLCATSSRLAGVHNEQFFGPGTRLTVL.

The rearrangement links TRBV20-1 to TRBJ2-4, with TRBD2 matching 9 bases. The J call is uncertain, as TRBJ2-5 better fits the DNA end. The CDR3 spans 16 residues. Germline assignment: CDR1 DFQATT and CDR2 SNEGSKA (reference sequence). CDR3 amino acids: CSARGPLAGEGETQYF. The CDR3 DNA reads as TGCAGTGCTAGGGGACCTTTAGCGGGAGAAGGAGAGACCCAGTACTTC.

Details on this clonotype: Because the CDR3's place on the DNA is in doubt, the DNA is left out and the CDR3 is given as listed by TCRdb. V is TRBV5-5 and J is TRBJ1-4. Looked up from germline, CDR1 is SGHKS and CDR2 is YYEKEE (reference sequence). The CDR3 contains 15 residues when both ends are counted. This CDR3 reads CASSFLWTPGEKLFF.

As concerns this clonotype: This may come from a read error, since a much larger clone is one base off. The chain recombines TRBV6-5 with TRBJ1-1; D is perhaps TRBD1 (6 bases). The CDR3 length is 13 residues. Germline values: CDR1 MNHEY, CDR2 SVGAGI. The CDR3 DNA reads as TGTGTCAGCAGCCGGACAGCGAACACTGAAGCTTTCTTT. This gives the protein CVSSRTANTEAFF.

The gene calls are TRBV2 and TRBJ2-1, with D perhaps assigned TRBD1 or TRBD2 (6 bases each). The germline CDR1 and CDR2 sequences are SNHLY and FYNNEI. The CDR3 length is 13 residues. Trimming left V 6 bases short and J 9 bases short, with 15 bases between. CDR3 DNA: TGTGCCAGCAGAGCTACTAGGGGGGCTGAGCAGTTCTTC. Amino acids: CASRATRGAEQFF.

This clonotype has ten or more counts. The V call is TRBV2, the J call TRBJ2-7, with 7 nucleotides matching TRBD1. The CDR3 spans 13 residues. J was trimmed by 3 bases and V by 6 bases; bases with no gene match: 5. The germline CDR1 and CDR2 sequences are SNHLY and FYNNEI. The DNA for the CDR3 is TGTGCCAGCAGCGTACGGGACAGCTACGAGCAGTACTTC. Protein sequence: CASSVRDSYEQYF. Complete variable domain (other parts from reference TRBV2 and TRBJ2-7): EPEVTQTPSHQVTQMGQEVILRCVPISNHLYFYWYRQILGQKVEFLVSFYNNEISEKSEIFDDQFSVERPDGSNFTLKIRSTKLEDSAMYFCASSVRDSYEQYFGPGTRLTVT.

This clonotype is a singleton in its sample. The chain links TRBV7-6 to TRBJ1-1; D gene uncertain. Germline V gene sequence: CDR1 SGHVS, CDR2 FNYEAQ. The CDR3 loop spans 17 amino acids. Trimming took 1 base from V and 3 from J, leaving 18 bases between them. The CDR3 coding sequence is TGTGCCAGCAGCTTAGTTGAGGATTTTCGAGTGGACACTGAAGCTTTCTTT. It translates to CASSLVEDFRVDTEAFF.

The chain joins TRBV13 to TRBJ2-7, with TRBD2 matching over 10 bases. This CDR3 contains 16 residues. V dropped 2 bases and J dropped 10; count of bases not matched to a gene: 14. Germline V gives CDR1 PRHDT, CDR2 FYEKMQ (reference sequence). CDR3 loop: CASSLRLAGEEEAQYF. CDR3 bases: TGTGCCAGCAGCTTAAGACTAGCGGGTGAGGAAGAGGCCCAGTACTTC.

The genes are TRBV20-1 and TRBJ1-2, with D tentatively TRBD1 (6 bases). V was shortened by 0 bases and J by 4 bases, with 18 bases between the two germline ends. The germline V gene has CDR1 DFQATT and CDR2 SNEGSKA (reference sequence). CDR3 length: 16 amino acids. CDR3 region: CSARDPRGVNAYGYTF. As DNA, the CDR3 is TGCAGTGCTAGAGATCCAAGGGGGGTCAACGCCTATGGCTACACCTTC.

The rearrangement links TRBV13 to TRBJ2-4, with TRBD2 matching over 15 bases. The J call may be faulty, since TRBJ2-5 better matches the DNA end. The CDR3 has 17 residues. The germline CDR1 and CDR2 sequences are PRHDT and FYEKMQ (reference sequence). DNA for the CDR3: TGTGCCAGCAGCTCCGGGACTAGCGGGAGGATACAAGAGACCCAGTACTTC. It yields the protein CASSSGTSGRIQETQYF.

This clonotype was picked up a small number of times. The chain uses TRBV28 and TRBJ2-7; D call uncertain. The CDR3 is made up of 17 amino acids. V lost 6 bases to trimming and J lost 0 bases, with 21 bases between them. Germline CDR1 is MDHEN and CDR2 is SYDVKM. The CDR3 DNA reads as TGTGCCAGCAGCCAAAAAACAGTGTGGCAGTTCTCCTACGAGCAGTACTTC. Translation gives CASSQKTVWQFSYEQYF.

The table lists this clonotype with a count of one. The chain has TRBV20-1 and TRBJ1-2, with D perhaps TRBD1 (5 bases). V lost 7 bases to trimming and J lost 4 bases, with 13 bases between them. The V gene's germline CDR1 is DFQATT and CDR2 SNEGSKA (reference sequence). The CDR3 sequence is 12 residues long. In DNA form, the CDR3 reads TGCAGTGAAACTCAGGGCTCCTATGGCTACACCTTC. Residues: CSETQGSYGYTF.

V is TRBV4-1 and J is TRBJ2-7, with D maybe TRBD2 (5 bases). The J call may be incorrect, as the DNA end agrees better with TRBJ2-5. There are 15 residues in the CDR3. CDR1 is MGHRA and CDR2 is YSYEKL in the germline V gene. The CDR3 nucleotides are TGCGCCAGCAGCCCTTCTGGTGTTAGCGCGGAGACCCAGTACTTC. Translated: CASSPSGVSAETQYF.

The gene calls are TRBV11-2 and TRBJ2-7; 9 bases line up with TRBD2. Judging by the DNA end, TRBJ2-5 fits better; the J call may be wrong. The CDR3 is 17 residues long. Germline V gene data show CDR1 as SGHAT and CDR2 as FQNNGV. The CDR3 sequence: CASTSQVSGGPPETQYF. As DNA, the CDR3 is TGTGCCAGCACCTCTCAAGTCAGCGGGGGGCCCCCAGAGACCCAGTACTTC.

The V gene is TRBV20-1, the J gene TRBJ2-7, with D possibly being TRBD2 (6 bases). Trimming removed 0 bases from V and 3 bases from J, with 12 bases in between. CDR1 DFQATT and CDR2 SNEGSKA come from the germline V gene (reference sequence). CDR3 length: 14 amino acids. CDR3 sequence reads: CSAREPGVGYEQYF. For the CDR3, the DNA is TGCAGTGCTAGAGAGCCGGGAGTCGGCTACGAGCAGTACTTC.

On this clonotype itself: A much larger clone lies a single base off, so this may be a read error. The genes are TRBV29-1 and TRBJ2-7, with 9 bases fitting TRBD1. The V segment lost 4 bases and the J segment 7 bases; nucleotides outside the gene matches: 5. The germline V gene encodes CDR1 SQVTM and CDR2 ANQGSEA. This CDR3 is 12 amino acids long. CDR3 sequence (DNA): TGCAGCGTTGGGGACAGGGAAAGTGAGCAGTACTTC. This encodes CSVGDRESEQYF.

The chain carries TRBV6-1 and TRBJ2-6; D perhaps matches TRBD1 (6 bases). The V end was cut by 6 bases, the J end by 1 base, with 19 bases between. Germline V CDR1 and CDR2: MNHNS, SASEGT. This CDR3 has 18 amino acids. CDR3 sequence reads: CASRPPTGIPSGANVLTF. The CDR3 region has the DNA TGTGCCAGCAGACCACCGACAGGAATCCCTTCTGGGGCCAACGTCCTGACTTTC.

The chain uses TRBV6-5 and TRBJ2-1; 15 positions match TRBD2. The CDR3 spans 16 residues. Germline lookup yields CDR1 MNHEY and CDR2 SVGAGI. V trimming: 11 bases; J trimming: 13 bases; junction bases outside the gene matches: 18. The chain's CDR3 is CASRTGTSGGYETQFF. DNA for the CDR3: TGTGCCTCCCGTACCGGGACTAGCGGGGGGTATGAGACCCAGTTCTTC.

The genes are TRBV5-1 and TRBJ2-7; possible D gene TRBD1, 6 bases. V was shortened by 7 bases and J by 0 bases, with 17 bases between the two germline ends. Germline assignment: CDR1 SGHRS and CDR2 YFSETQ. This CDR3 spans 15 amino acids. In nucleotides, the CDR3 is TGCGCCAGCCAACAGGGACCAAGCAGCTCCTACGAGCAGTACTTC. Translating it yields CASQQGPSSSYEQYF.

V and J are TRBV27 and TRBJ1-6; D is perhaps TRBD1 (5 bases). Trimming cost V 1 base and J 10 bases, with 14 bases left between them. Per germline, CDR1 MNHEY and CDR2 SMNVEV (reference sequence). CDR3 length: 15 amino acids. The chain's CDR3 is CASSLLGLGESPLHF. CDR3 nucleotides: TGTGCCAGCAGTTTATTGGGGTTAGGGGAGTCACCCCTCCACTTT.

There are a few counts of this clonotype. The V call is TRBV9, the J call TRBJ2-4, with 7 positions matching TRBD1. The junction had 8 bases not matched to a gene; V was cut back by 4 bases and J by 1 base. Germline lookup yields CDR1 SGDLS and CDR2 YYNGEE. The length of the CDR3 is 16 residues. The CDR3 DNA sequence: TGTGCCAGCAGCACCGAGACAGGGTGGGCCAAAAACATTCAGTACTTC. Its protein is CASSTETGWAKNIQYF. Filled out from reference TRBV9 and TRBJ2-4, the complete variable domain reads DSGVTQTPKHLITATGQRVTLRCSPRSGDLSVYWYQQSLDQGLQFLIQYYNGEERAKGNILERFSAQQFPDLHSELNLSSLELGDSALYFCASSTETGWAKNIQYFGAGTRLSVL.

The chain combines TRBV27 with TRBJ2-7, with 8 bases aligning to TRBD2. Germline loops: CDR1 MNHEY, CDR2 SMNVEV (reference sequence). There are 14 residues in the CDR3. The V segment lost 4 bases and the J segment 6 bases; nucleotides outside the gene matches: 8. CDR3 protein: CASSSGGPISEQYF. CDR3 coding DNA: TGTGCCAGCAGTTCGGGGGGGCCTATATCCGAGCAGTACTTC.

CDR3 protein: CASSLEEGTAGNEQFF. The DNA of the CDR3 is TGCGCCAGCAGCCTGGAGGAGGGGACAGCCGGCAATGAGCAGTTCTTC. This sequence joins TRBV4-1 and TRBJ2-1; D may be TRBD1 (7 bases). The CDR3 extends over 16 amino acids. Trimming cost V 4 bases and J 6 bases, with 19 bases left between them. Germline CDR1 and CDR2: MGHRA and YSYEKL.

Comments on this clonotype: Given a far larger clone just one base away, this is likely a sequencing read error. V and J are TRBV3-1 and TRBJ2-3; D is undetermined. Germline CDR1 is LGHDT and CDR2 is YNNKEL (reference sequence). This CDR3 spans 12 amino acids. For the CDR3, the DNA is TGTGCCAGCAGCCAATCCACAGATATGCAGTATTTT. Protein sequence: CASSQSTDMQYF.

The J gene is TRBJ2-3, the V gene TRBV30; tentatively, D is TRBD1 (5 bases). V was pared by 8 bases and J by 1 base, with 13 bases between. Germline loops: CDR1 GTSNPN, CDR2 SVGIG (reference sequence). CDR3 length: 13 residues. Here the CDR3 reads CAAGQTRTDTQYF. The CDR3 coding sequence is TGTGCCGCAGGGCAGACCCGCACAGATACGCAGTATTTT.

The gene calls are TRBV11-2 and TRBJ2-3; a weak D match, TRBD2 (5 bases). Trimming stripped 3 bases from V and 4 bases from J, with 17 bases between. This CDR3 is 16 amino acids long. Germline values: CDR1 SGHAT, CDR2 FQNNGV. This CDR3 is CASSLRGGLSPDTQYF. CDR3 DNA: TGTGCCAGCAGCTTGCGCGGAGGTCTGTCTCCAGATACGCAGTATTTT.

This chain uses TRBV20-1 with TRBJ2-7, with a possible D match to TRBD1 (5 bases). This CDR3 is 13 amino acids long. Germline-derived CDR1 and CDR2 are DFQATT and SNEGSKA (reference sequence). Trimming took 2 bases from V and 7 from J, leaving 15 bases between them. CDR3 in amino acids: CSARRQNYNEQYF. CDR3 nucleotide sequence: TGCAGTGCTAGACGACAGAACTACAATGAGCAGTACTTC.